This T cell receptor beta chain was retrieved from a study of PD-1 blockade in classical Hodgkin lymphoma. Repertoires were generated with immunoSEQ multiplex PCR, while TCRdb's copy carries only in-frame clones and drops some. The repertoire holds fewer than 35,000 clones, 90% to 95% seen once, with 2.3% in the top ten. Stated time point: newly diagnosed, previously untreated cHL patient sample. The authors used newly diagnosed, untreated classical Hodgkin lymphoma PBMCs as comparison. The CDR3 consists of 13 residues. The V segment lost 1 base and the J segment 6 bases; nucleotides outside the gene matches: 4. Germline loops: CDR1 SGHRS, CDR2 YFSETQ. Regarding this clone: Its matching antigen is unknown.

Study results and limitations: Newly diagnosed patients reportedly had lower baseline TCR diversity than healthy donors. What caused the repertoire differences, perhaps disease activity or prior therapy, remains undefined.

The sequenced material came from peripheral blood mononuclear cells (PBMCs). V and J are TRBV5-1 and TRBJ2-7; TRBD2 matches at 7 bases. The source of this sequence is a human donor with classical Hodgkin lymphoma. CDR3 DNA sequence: TGCGCCAGCAGCTTGAGGGGCGGGAGCGAGCAGTACTTC. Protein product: CASSLRGGSEQYF.